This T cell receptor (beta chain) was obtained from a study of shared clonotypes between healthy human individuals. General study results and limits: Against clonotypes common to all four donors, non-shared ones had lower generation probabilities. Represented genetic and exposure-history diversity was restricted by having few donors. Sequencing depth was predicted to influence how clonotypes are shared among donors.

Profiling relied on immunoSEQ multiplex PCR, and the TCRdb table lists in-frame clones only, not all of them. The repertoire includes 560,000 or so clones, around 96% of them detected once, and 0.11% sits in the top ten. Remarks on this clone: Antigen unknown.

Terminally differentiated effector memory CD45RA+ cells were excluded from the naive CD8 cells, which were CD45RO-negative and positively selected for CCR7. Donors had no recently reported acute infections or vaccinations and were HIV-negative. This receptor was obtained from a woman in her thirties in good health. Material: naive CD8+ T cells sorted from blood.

Here the CDR3 reads CASTRARASTDTQYF. The CDR3 region has the DNA TGTGCCAGCACGAGGGCCAGAGCTAGCACAGATACGCAGTATTTT. The chain couples TRBV28 to TRBJ2-3; TRBD2 might be the D (5 bases). Germline CDR1 is MDHEN and CDR2 is SYDVKM. This CDR3 region has 15 residues. The V gene lost 7 bases and the J gene lost 0 bases, with 14 bases spanning the gap. The variable domain in full, with the rest retrieved from reference TRBV28 and TRBJ2-3, is DVKVTQSSRYLVKRTGEKVFLECVQDMDHENMFWYRQDPGLGLRLIYFSYDVKMKEKGDIPEGYSVSREKKERFSLILESASTNQTSMYLCASTRARASTDTQYFGPGTRLTVL.